The 17 T cell receptor beta chains reported below all come from one sample, sequenced in a study of T cell repertoires in cytomegalovirus infection. TCRdb analysed the reads with MiXCR anew, one entry per CDR3 protein. The repertoire holds some 150,000 distinct CDR3 sequences, 23% seen once, with approximately 9.9% in the top ten. The sequenced sample consisted of PBMCs. All receptors derive from a human donor in good health (CMV status not recorded). Some clones in this sample may be carry-over from other donors' samples.

This clonotype was seen repeatedly, ten times or more. V gene TRBV6-1 combines with J gene TRBJ2-3, with no clear D. Germline assignment: CDR1 MNHNS and CDR2 SASEGT. This CDR3 comprises 14 residues. The V end was cut by 7 bases, the J end by 4 bases, with 15 bases between. CDR3 sequence: CASNPPRYADTQYF. The CDR3 bases are TGTGCCAGCAACCCCCCGAGATACGCAGATACGCAGTATTTT.

The chain carries TRBV20-1 and TRBJ2-1; 8 bases agree with TRBD1. V shed 6 bases, J shed 8 bases, and the junction held 6 bases outside the gene matches. The CDR3 is 12 amino acids. Per the germline V gene, CDR1 is DFQATT and CDR2 is SNEGSKA (reference sequence). In DNA, the CDR3 is TGCAGTGCCAACAGACAGGGGTATGAGCAGTTCTTC. Its translation: CSANRQGYEQFF.

The V gene is TRBV20-1, the J gene TRBJ1-3; D not certain. The CDR3 totals 15 residues. The V and J ends lost 4 bases and 2 bases respectively, with 15 bases between them. Germline V gene lookup returns CDR1 DFQATT and CDR2 SNEGSKA (reference sequence). CDR3 amino acids: CSATFTRDAGNTIYF. Here the CDR3 DNA reads TGCAGTGCTACCTTCACCCGGGATGCTGGAAACACCATATATTTT.

The chain recombines TRBV6-5 with TRBJ2-7, with TRBD2 as a possible D gene (7 bases). Germline loops: CDR1 MNHEY, CDR2 SVGAGI. The CDR3 covers 14 residues. Trimming pared 2 bases from V and 6 bases from J, leaving 14 bases between. Here the CDR3 DNA reads TGTGCCAGCAGTTACACAGGGAGGGAAGGCGAGCAGTACTTC. Residues: CASSYTGREGEQYF.

The V call is TRBV3-1, the J call TRBJ2-3; 8 nucleotides match TRBD2. The CDR3 is made up of 15 amino acids. J gave up 6 bases and V 1 base, and 6 bases lay outside the gene matches. CDR1 is LGHDT, CDR2 YNNKEL, per germline (reference sequence). The CDR3 bases are TGTGCCAGCAGCCAAGCCGGGACTAGAGGGGATACGCAGTATTTT. This translates into CASSQAGTRGDTQYF.

This rearrangement joins TRBV19 to TRBJ1-5; TRBD1 matches at 9 bases. Looked up from germline, CDR1 is LNHDA and CDR2 is SQIVND (reference sequence). CDR3 length: 13 residues. The V segment lost 7 bases and the J segment 7 bases; nucleotides outside the gene matches: 5. In nucleotides, the CDR3 is TGTGCCAGTACCCTGGACAGGGGACAGCCCCAGCATTTT. Amino acid sequence: CASTLDRGQPQHF. Full variable domain (outside the CDR3, taken from reference TRBV19 and TRBJ1-5): DGGITQSPKYLFRKEGQNVTLSCEQNLNHDAMYWYRQDPGQGLRLIYYSQIVNDFQKGDIAEGYSVSREKKESFPLTVTSAQKNPTAFYLCASTLDRGQPQHFGDGTRLSIL.

This clonotype was observed at least ten times. The V and J genes are TRBV7-8 and TRBJ2-3; possible D gene TRBD2, 5 bases. The CDR3 consists of 15 residues. Trimming took off 5 bases at V and 7 bases at J, with 19 bases between the two ends. Looked up from germline, CDR1 is SGHVS and CDR2 is FQNEAQ. CDR3 sequence reads: CASSDSRWAGHTQYF. The CDR3 nucleotides are TGTGCCAGCAGCGATAGTAGGTGGGCGGGTCATACGCAGTATTTT.

This chain uses TRBV20-1 with TRBJ2-7, with TRBD1 matching over 7 bases. The CDR3 spans 14 residues. Germline V gene lookup returns CDR1 DFQATT and CDR2 SNEGSKA (reference sequence). CDR3 sequence: CSLLGGQGVHEQYF. CDR3 sequence (DNA): TGCTCCCTCTTAGGCGGGCAGGGGGTCCACGAGCAGTACTTC.

This clonotype was found a few times. The rearrangement joins TRBV7-6 to TRBJ2-3; D may be TRBD1 (6 bases). There are 15 residues in the CDR3. Germline assignment: CDR1 SGHVS and CDR2 FNYEAQ. V was clipped by 4 bases and J by 0 bases, with 11 bases between them. In DNA form, the CDR3 reads TGTGCCAGCAGCTCCAGGGGAGCAAGCACAGATACGCAGTATTTT. It encodes CASSSRGASTDTQYF.

The V call is TRBV2, the J call TRBJ1-5; the match to TRBD1 covers 12 bases. V dropped 5 bases and J dropped 0; count of bases not matched to a gene: 5. The CDR3 totals 17 residues. CDR1 is SNHLY and CDR2 is FYNNEI in the germline V gene. CDR3: CASSKGTGGYSNQPQHF. In DNA, the CDR3 is TGTGCCAGCAGTAAGGGGACAGGGGGCTATAGCAATCAGCCCCAGCATTTT.

This clonotype was counted ten times or more. The gene calls are TRBV7-9 and TRBJ2-1, with a weak D call TRBD2 (5 bases). V was cut by 6 bases and J by 2 bases, with 8 bases left in between. Germline-derived CDR1 and CDR2 are SEHNR and FQNEAQ (reference sequence). CDR3 size: 13 residues. The CDR3 DNA reads as TGTGCCAGCAGTGAGAGGGCCTACAATGAGCAGTTCTTC. Protein sequence: CASSERAYNEQFF.

V gene TRBV7-6 combines with J gene TRBJ2-2; D is undetermined. Germline V lookup: CDR1 SGHVS, CDR2 FNYEAQ. Trimming stripped 1 base from V and 0 bases from J, with 6 bases between. The CDR3 extends over 15 amino acids. CDR3 sequence (DNA): TGTGCCAGCAGCTTAGGGGCGACGAACACCGGGGAGCTGTTTTTT. This sequence encodes CASSLGATNTGELFF.

In this sample, this clonotype turned up a few times. The chain employs TRBV6-4 and TRBJ2-3; 7 bases match TRBD1. The CDR3 sequence is 13 residues long. The germline V gene encodes CDR1 MRHNA and CDR2 SNTAGT. After removal of 3 bases from V and 8 bases from J, the junction contained 5 bases not matched to a gene. CDR3 DNA sequence: TGTGCCAGCAGTGAACAGGCAGGGGGTACGCAGTATTTT. This sequence encodes CASSEQAGGTQYF.

The table lists this clonotype with a few counts. This sequence joins TRBV15 and TRBJ2-4; 10 positions agree with TRBD1. CDR3 size: 15 residues. Trimming at V came to 5 bases and at J to 1 base, leaving 2 bases not matched to a gene. CDR1 is LNHNV, CDR2 YYDKDF, per germline (reference sequence). The CDR3 sequence is CATSAGQGAKNIQYF. Here the CDR3 DNA reads TGTGCCACCAGCGCGGGACAGGGGGCCAAAAACATTCAGTACTTC.

This clonotype turned up a few times. The rearrangement joins TRBV6-5 to TRBJ2-7; 12 nucleotides agree with TRBD2. The ends lost 7 bases at V and 3 bases at J; junction bases unmatched: 1. The germline V gene encodes CDR1 MNHEY and CDR2 SVGAGI. The CDR3 length is 13 residues. As DNA, the CDR3 is TGTGCCAGCAAACTAGCGGGAGGCTACGAGCAGTACTTC. It codes for CASKLAGGYEQYF.

This clonotype was found many times. V is TRBV7-2 and J is TRBJ2-3; TRBD2 matches at 9 bases. Unmatched junction bases numbered 10, after V lost 1 base and J lost 5 bases. The germline V gene encodes CDR1 SGHTA and CDR2 FQGNSA. The CDR3 has 17 amino acids. The CDR3 loop reads CASSLGLAGSRGDTQYF. DNA of the CDR3: TGTGCCAGCAGCTTAGGGCTAGCGGGATCTCGGGGAGATACGCAGTATTTT.

The rearrangement joins TRBV7-9 to TRBJ1-1, with D possibly TRBD1 on 5 matching bases. Trimming left V 5 bases short and J 7 bases short, with 14 bases between. Germline V gene lookup returns CDR1 SEHNR and CDR2 FQNEAQ (reference sequence). The CDR3 loop spans 13 amino acids. In nucleotides, the CDR3 is TGTGCCAGCAGCCCAGGGACGGATCGTGAAGCTTTCTTT. Residues: CASSPGTDREAFF.